The clone carrying this T cell receptor beta chain was counted only a few times. What it binds is not known. TCRdb analysed the 5' RACE reads with MiXCR anew, one entry per CDR3 protein. The sample gives 300,000 to 350,000 distinct CDR3 sequences, approximately 13% of which show up once; more than 6% is in the top ten. This entry is derived from a study of identical twins. The CDR3 has 17 residues. V lost 0 bases and J lost 3; bases outside the gene matches: 6. CDR1 is SGHAT, CDR2 FQNNGV, per germline. Study-wide results and caveats: Fewer insertions characterized abundant cord blood beta clonotypes, whereas memory repertoires showed none.

The sample also formed part of further work on yellow fever vaccine responses in identical twins.

The J gene is TRBJ2-7, the V gene TRBV11-2, with 12 bases identical to TRBD2. The material sequenced was CD8+ T cells sorted from blood. The receptor was isolated from a woman aged 18-29 years in good health. The DNA for the CDR3 is TGTGCCAGCAGCTTAGATTTCCCTAGCGGGAGGGACTACGAGCAGTACTTC. Protein sequence: CASSLDFPSGRDYEQYF.